The clone carrying this T cell receptor beta chain is deemed medium-sized. The antigen is not known. The entry originates in a study of T-cell memory formation after mild COVID-19. The study's findings and limits: Mainly CM and EM harbored the contracting CD4+ clones; mainly EMRA harbored the CD8+ ones. Clones that shrank (day 15 to 85) were balanced CD4/CD8, whereas later expanders leaned CD4+.

5'RACE, which relied on constant-segment primers, yielded TCR alpha and TCR beta cDNA libraries carrying sample barcodes and UMIs. TCRdb used MiXCR to reprocess the 5' RACE reads, holding one entry per CDR3 protein. The table shows around 80,000 distinct CDR3 sequences, with around 13% occurring only once. V lost 0 bases and J lost 4, with 4 bases in between. The length of the CDR3 is 12 residues. Material: PBMCs or a T cell subset sorted from them (not recorded which). This receptor was taken from a man between 18 and 35 years old who had mild COVID-19 (a few samples of this study predate the infection). Cell type and time point are not known. The V and J genes are TRBV23-1 and TRBJ2-7; D uncertain. TRBV23-1 is designated an ORF whose function remains uncertain. The CDR3 loop is CASSQSGYEQYF. The CDR3 nucleotides read TGCGCCAGCAGTCAATCAGGGTACGAGCAGTACTTC.